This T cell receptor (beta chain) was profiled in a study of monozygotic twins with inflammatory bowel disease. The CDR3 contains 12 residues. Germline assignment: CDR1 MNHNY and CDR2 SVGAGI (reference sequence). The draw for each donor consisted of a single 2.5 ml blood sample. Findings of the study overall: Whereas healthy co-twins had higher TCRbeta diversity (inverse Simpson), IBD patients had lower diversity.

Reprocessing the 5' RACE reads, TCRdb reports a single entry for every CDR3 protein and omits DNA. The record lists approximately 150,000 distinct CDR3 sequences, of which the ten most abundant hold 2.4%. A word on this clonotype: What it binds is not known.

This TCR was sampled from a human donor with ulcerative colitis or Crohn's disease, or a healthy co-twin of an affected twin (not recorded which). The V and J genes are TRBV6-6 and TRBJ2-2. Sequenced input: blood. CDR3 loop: CASSLSTGELFF.